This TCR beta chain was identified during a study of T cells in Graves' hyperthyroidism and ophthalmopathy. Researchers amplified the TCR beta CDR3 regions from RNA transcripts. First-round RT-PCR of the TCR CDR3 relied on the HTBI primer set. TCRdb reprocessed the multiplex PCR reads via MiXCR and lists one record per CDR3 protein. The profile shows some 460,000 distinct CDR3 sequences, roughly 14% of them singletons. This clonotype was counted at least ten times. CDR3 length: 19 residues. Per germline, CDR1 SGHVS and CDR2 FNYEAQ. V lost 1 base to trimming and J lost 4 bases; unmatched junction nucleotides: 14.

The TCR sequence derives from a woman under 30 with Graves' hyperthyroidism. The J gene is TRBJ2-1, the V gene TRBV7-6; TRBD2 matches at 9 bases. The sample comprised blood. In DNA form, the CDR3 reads TGTGCCAGCAGCTTAGAGGCGAGCGGGAGGACCCCGATTTACAATGAGCAGTTCTTC. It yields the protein CASSLEASGRTPIYNEQFF.